The present T cell receptor (beta chain) was sequenced within a study of blood T cell repertoires in COVID-19. Looking at the study overall: Acute-phase and convalescent COVID-19 samples originated in the United States, Italy and Spain.

In Seattle, patients joined the study during active infection and were tracked longitudinally. Germline V gene data show CDR1 as SGHTA and CDR2 as FQGNSA. The CDR3 totals 14 residues. V lost 5 bases, J lost 4 bases, and 14 bases lay in between. In the source study's methods: Scientists estimated how many nucleated cells there were by amplifying reference gene primers. Profiling relied on immunoSEQ multiplex PCR, and the TCRdb table lists in-frame clones only, not all of them. V and J calls and clone size are copied from that table; D and trimming were computed from the DNA. The repertoire holds about 200,000 clones, almost 85% seen once, with approximately 2.4% in the top ten.

J is TRBJ2-5 and V is TRBV7-2, with D perhaps TRBD1 (5 bases). This TCR was sampled from a woman in her 70s with COVID-19, enrolled during active disease. Sequencing was performed on peripheral blood. CDR3 protein: CASSPQAGRETQYF. The CDR3 nucleotides are TGTGCCAGCAGCCCCCAGGCAGGGCGAGAGACCCAGTACTTC.